A selection of T cell receptor beta chains follows, all from one sample in a study of cytomegalovirus exposure and HLA in healthy donors. TCRdb keeps only in-frame clones here, not all; method: immunoSEQ multiplex PCR. The table shows some 91,000 clones, with 78% occurring only once. Sequencing was performed on PBMCs. The receptors come from a woman in her fifties or sixties in good health and CMV-seronegative. The CDR3 runs from the conserved cysteine through the conserved F or W. A D gene is named only where the DNA matches it firmly. Clone size, where shown, is once, few, many, or a class for clones that have expanded.

j_gene: TRBJ2-1
d_gene: NA
v_gene: TRBV6-1
abundance: NA
CDR3aa: CASGRDLSSYNEQFF
CDR3nt: TGTGCCAGCGGCCGGGACTTAAGCTCCTACAATGAGCAGTTCTTC

j_gene: TRBJ1-2
d_gene: NA
v_gene: TRBV7-2
abundance: once
CDR3aa: CASSLGLAEGSYGYTF
CDR3nt: TGTGCCAGCAGCTTAGGATTGGCAGAGGGTTCCTATGGCTACACCTTC

j_gene: TRBJ2-3
d_gene: TRBD1
v_gene: TRBV7-2
abundance: once
CDR3aa: CASSPRQGPPYWDTQYF
CDR3nt: TGTGCCAGCAGCCCCCGACAGGGGCCCCCGTATTGGGATACGCAGTATTTT

j_gene: TRBJ2-7
d_gene: TRBD2
v_gene: TRBV6-1
abundance: few
CDR3aa: CASSGGLAHAYEQYF
CDR3nt: TGTGCCAGCAGCGGGGGACTAGCGCATGCCTACGAGCAGTACTTC

j_gene: TRBJ2-7
d_gene: TRBD2
v_gene: TRBV27
abundance: NA
CDR3aa: CASSLSMGLAYEQYF
CDR3nt: TGTGCCAGCAGTTTATCAATGGGACTAGCGTACGAGCAGTACTTC

j_gene: TRBJ2-7
d_gene: NA
v_gene: TRBV5-1
abundance: NA
CDR3aa: CASSLSPDYEQYF
CDR3nt: TGCGCCAGCAGCTTGTCGCCAGACTACGAGCAGTACTTC

j_gene: TRBJ2-7
d_gene: NA
v_gene: TRBV5-4
abundance: NA
CDR3aa: CASSLYSDAYEQYF
CDR3nt: TGTGCCAGCAGCTTGTATAGTGATGCCTACGAGCAGTACTTC

j_gene: TRBJ2-1
d_gene: TRBD2
v_gene: TRBV19
abundance: NA
CDR3aa: CASSTGLAGGPREQFF
CDR3nt: TGTGCCAGTAGTACCGGTCTAGCGGGAGGGCCCCGTGAGCAGTTCTTC

j_gene: TRBJ2-7
d_gene: TRBD2
v_gene: TRBV6-5
abundance: NA
CDR3aa: CASSPGGSSYEQYF
CDR3nt: TGTGCCAGCAGCCCCGGGGGGAGCTCCTACGAGCAGTACTTC

j_gene: TRBJ1-3
d_gene: NA
v_gene: TRBV5-8
abundance: NA
CDR3aa: CASSLDISGNTIYF
CDR3nt: TGTGCCAGCAGCCTGGACATCTCTGGAAACACCATATATTTT

j_gene: TRBJ1-5
d_gene: TRBD1
v_gene: TRBV5-1
abundance: NA
CDR3aa: CASSPGQGSYQPQHF
CDR3nt: TGCGCCAGCAGCCCGGGACAGGGATCTTATCAGCCCCAGCATTTT

j_gene: TRBJ2-5
d_gene: TRBD1
v_gene: TRBV5-4
abundance: NA
CDR3aa: CASSPTGNGGETQYF
CDR3nt: TGTGCCAGCAGCCCGACAGGGAACGGCGGAGAGACCCAGTACTTC

j_gene: TRBJ1-1
d_gene: NA
v_gene: TRBV4-3
abundance: NA
CDR3aa: CASSQARDTEAFF
CDR3nt: TGCGCCAGCAGCCAAGCGAGGGACACTGAAGCTTTCTTT

j_gene: TRBJ2-7
d_gene: NA
v_gene: TRBV11-3
abundance: few
CDR3aa: CASSSEGHEQYF
CDR3nt: TGTGCCAGCAGCTCAGAGGGCCACGAGCAGTACTTC

j_gene: TRBJ1-6
d_gene: NA
v_gene: TRBV19
abundance: NA
CDR3aa: CASSITDYNSPLHF
CDR3nt: TGTGCCAGTAGTATAACAGACTATAATTCACCCCTCCACTTT

j_gene: TRBJ1-4
d_gene: NA
v_gene: TRBV4-3
abundance: NA
CDR3aa: CASSPSVRHESLNEKLFF
CDR3nt: TGCGCCAGCAGCCCGTCGGTCCGTCATGAGAGTTTGAATGAAAAACTGTTTTTT

j_gene: TRBJ2-7
d_gene: TRBD2
v_gene: TRBV7-2
abundance: NA
CDR3aa: CASSLGLAGGISYEQYF
CDR3nt: TGTGCCAGCAGCTTAGGCCTAGCGGGAGGTATCTCCTACGAGCAGTACTTC

j_gene: TRBJ1-5
d_gene: TRBD1
v_gene: TRBV16
abundance: few
CDR3aa: CASSQDTGVVSQPQHF
CDR3nt: TGTGCCAGCAGCCAAGACACAGGGGTCGTTAGTCAGCCCCAGCATTTT

j_gene: TRBJ1-5
d_gene: NA
v_gene: TRBV28
abundance: NA
CDR3aa: CASSDDSSLRHF
CDR3nt: TGTGCCAGCAGCGACGACAGTTCCCTGCGACATTTT

j_gene: TRBJ2-5
d_gene: NA
v_gene: TRBV7-2
abundance: few
CDR3aa: CASSLGGWVQETQYF
CDR3nt: TGTGCCAGCAGCCTGGGCGGGTGGGTACAAGAGACCCAGTACTTC

j_gene: TRBJ2-2
d_gene: NA
v_gene: TRBV5-1
abundance: NA
CDR3aa: CASSPLEPNTGELFF
CDR3nt: TGCGCCAGCAGCCCATTGGAGCCAAACACCGGGGAGCTGTTTTTT

j_gene: TRBJ1-5
d_gene: TRBD1
v_gene: TRBV12-5
abundance: NA
CDR3aa: CASGSITPTGTASNQPQHF
CDR3nt: TGTGCTAGTGGTTCCATAACCCCCACCGGGACAGCGAGCAATCAGCCCCAGCATTTT

j_gene: TRBJ1-5
d_gene: NA
v_gene: TRBV7-2
abundance: NA
CDR3aa: CASSLGVGQTQHF
CDR3nt: TGTGCCAGCAGCTTAGGGGTTGGGCAAACCCAGCATTTT

j_gene: TRBJ1-5
d_gene: NA
v_gene: TRBV6-6
abundance: NA
CDR3aa: CASSLGRAGQPQHF
CDR3nt: TGTGCCAGCAGTCTTGGCAGGGCAGGGCAGCCCCAGCATTTT

j_gene: TRBJ2-5
d_gene: TRBD2
v_gene: TRBV6-5
abundance: NA
CDR3aa: CASSQGWGGGETQYF
CDR3nt: TGTGCCAGCAGTCAAGGATGGGGCGGGGGAGAGACCCAGTACTTC

j_gene: TRBJ1-3
d_gene: NA
v_gene: TRBV30
abundance: NA
CDR3aa: CAWSTGISGNTIYF
CDR3nt: TGTGCCTGGAGTACAGGAATCTCTGGAAACACCATATATTTT

j_gene: TRBJ2-5
d_gene: TRBD2
v_gene: TRBV6-5
abundance: few
CDR3aa: CASTSGGGGQETQYF
CDR3nt: TGTGCCAGCACGTCGGGAGGGGGGGGCCAAGAGACCCAGTACTTC

j_gene: TRBJ2-2
d_gene: TRBD1
v_gene: TRBV9
abundance: NA
CDR3aa: CASSVRGPNTGELFF
CDR3nt: TGTGCCAGCAGCGTCAGGGGGCCGAACACCGGGGAGCTGTTTTTT

j_gene: TRBJ2-4
d_gene: NA
v_gene: TRBV15
abundance: NA
CDR3aa: CATSSAIGDRAGNIQYF
CDR3nt: TGTGCCACCTCCTCAGCCATCGGGGATCGTGCGGGAAACATTCAGTACTTC

j_gene: TRBJ2-6
d_gene: NA
v_gene: TRBV2
abundance: NA
CDR3aa: CASSDLRGANVLTF
CDR3nt: TGTGCCAGCAGTGATTTGCGTGGGGCCAACGTCCTGACTTTC

j_gene: TRBJ2-5
d_gene: TRBD1
v_gene: TRBV15
abundance: NA
CDR3aa: CATSRPGTEEETQYF
CDR3nt: TGTGCCACCAGCAGGCCGGGGACAGAGGAAGAGACCCAGTACTTC

j_gene: TRBJ1-1
d_gene: NA
v_gene: TRBV5-4
abundance: NA
CDR3aa: CASSLKTPNTEAFF
CDR3nt: TGTGCCAGCAGCTTGAAAACACCGAACACTGAAGCTTTCTTT

j_gene: TRBJ2-3
d_gene: NA
v_gene: TRBV7-2
abundance: NA
CDR3aa: CASSLEGRRDVRDTQYF
CDR3nt: TGTGCCAGCAGCTTAGAGGGTAGGAGGGACGTGAGAGATACGCAGTATTTT

j_gene: TRBJ2-3
d_gene: NA
v_gene: TRBV29-1
abundance: NA
CDR3aa: CSAAGPILGTQYF
CDR3nt: TGCAGCGCGGCGGGGCCCATTCTGGGTACGCAGTATTTT

j_gene: TRBJ2-5
d_gene: TRBD1
v_gene: TRBV28
abundance: once
CDR3aa: CASRLDRGFQETQYF
CDR3nt: TGTGCCAGCAGACTGGACAGGGGATTTCAAGAGACCCAGTACTTC

j_gene: TRBJ1-2
d_gene: TRBD1
v_gene: TRBV19
abundance: NA
CDR3aa: CASSISQGAPRYGYTF
CDR3nt: TGTGCCAGTAGTATCTCGCAGGGGGCCCCTCGCTATGGCTACACCTTC

j_gene: TRBJ2-5
d_gene: TRBD2
v_gene: TRBV4-1
abundance: NA
CDR3aa: CASSQLAGGFQETQYF
CDR3nt: TGCGCCAGCAGCCAGCTAGCGGGAGGATTTCAAGAGACCCAGTACTTC

j_gene: TRBJ2-2
d_gene: NA
v_gene: TRBV5-4
abundance: NA
CDR3aa: CASSLGSSGNTGELFF
CDR3nt: TGTGCCAGCAGCTTGGGAAGTAGCGGGAACACCGGGGAGCTGTTTTTT

j_gene: TRBJ2-2
d_gene: NA
v_gene: TRBV18
abundance: NA
CDR3aa: CASSPPRTYTGELFF
CDR3nt: TGTGCCAGCTCACCACCGCGGACATACACCGGGGAGCTGTTTTTT

j_gene: TRBJ1-5
d_gene: NA
v_gene: TRBV27
abundance: NA
CDR3aa: CASSLSGFGGQPQHF
CDR3nt: TGTGCCAGCAGTTTATCAGGGTTCGGGGGTCAGCCCCAGCATTTT

j_gene: TRBJ1-2
d_gene: TRBD1
v_gene: TRBV9
abundance: few
CDR3aa: CASREQGRGYTF
CDR3nt: TGTGCCAGCAGGGAACAGGGGCGAGGCTACACCTTC

j_gene: TRBJ2-3
d_gene: NA
v_gene: TRBV19
abundance: NA
CDR3aa: CASTPGTSSTQYF
CDR3nt: TGTGCCAGTACCCCCGGGACTTCTTCTACGCAGTATTTT

j_gene: TRBJ1-2
d_gene: TRBD1
v_gene: TRBV7-9
abundance: NA
CDR3aa: CASRPGGYGYTF
CDR3nt: TGTGCCAGCAGACCAGGGGGCTATGGCTACACCTTC

j_gene: TRBJ2-3
d_gene: TRBD1
v_gene: TRBV6-1
abundance: NA
CDR3aa: CASSLGTGRDTQYF
CDR3nt: TGTGCCAGCAGTCTTGGGACAGGGCGGGATACGCAGTATTTT

j_gene: TRBJ2-5
d_gene: TRBD2
v_gene: TRBV28
abundance: NA
CDR3aa: CASSFQTSPKGDQETQYF
CDR3nt: TGTGCCAGCAGTTTCCAGACTAGCCCGAAAGGGGATCAAGAGACCCAGTACTTC